These T cell receptor beta chains were read from a single sample in a study of T-cell memory formation after mild COVID-19. TCRdb used MiXCR to reprocess the 5' RACE reads, holding one entry per CDR3 protein. Of a few hundred thousand distinct CDR3 sequences in the sample, 16% are singletons; the top ten hold about 22%. The sample comprised PBMCs or a T cell subset sorted from them (not recorded which). The origin of the receptors is a man between 18 and 35 years old who had mild COVID-19 (a few samples of this study predate the infection). Cell type and time point are not known. Each CDR3 is given with its conserved first and last residue. A D gene is named only where the DNA matches it firmly. Clone sizes are given selectively: once, few, many, or a class where the clone is expanded.

clone_size	j_call	v_call	d_call	cdr3_aa	cdr3_nt
.	TRBJ2-5	TRBV10-1	TRBD1	CASSEGDRGRGETQYF	TGCGCCAGCAGTGAAGGCGACAGGGGGCGAGGGGAGACCCAGTACTTC
few	TRBJ1-4	TRBV27	.	CASSLGARNEKLFF	TGTGCCAGCAGTTTAGGGGCCCGTAATGAAAAACTGTTTTTT
.	TRBJ1-5	TRBV6-5	.	CASSYSTVGDQPQHF	TGTGCCAGCAGTTACTCGACAGTCGGCGATCAGCCCCAGCATTTT
.	TRBJ1-2	TRBV4-2	.	CASSQESVNYGYTF	TGTGCCAGCAGCCAAGAATCCGTTAACTATGGCTACACCTTC
.	TRBJ2-3	TRBV18	TRBD2	CASSPLGLVMTDTQYF	TGTGCCAGCTCACCCCTCGGACTAGTGATGACAGATACGCAGTATTTT
.	TRBJ2-5	TRBV4-3	.	CASSQSRLKETQYF	TGCGCCAGCAGCCAATCACGACTAAAAGAGACCCAGTACTTC
few	TRBJ1-5	TRBV10-3	TRBD1	CAITPGGGQPQHF	TGTGCCATCACCCCAGGGGGAGGACAGCCCCAGCATTTT
once	TRBJ2-7	TRBV11-1	TRBD1	CASSPRTGTDEQYF	TGTGCCAGCAGCCCCCGGACAGGGACGGACGAGCAGTACTTC
few	TRBJ1-2	TRBV28	.	CATMVPSVYGYTF	TGTGCCACCATGGTCCCAAGTGTGTATGGCTACACCTTC
.	TRBJ1-1	TRBV12-3/TRBV12-4	TRBD1	CASTSGGVNTEAFF	TGTGCCAGCACCTCAGGGGGCGTGAACACTGAAGCTTTCTTT
.	TRBJ2-1	TRBV6-1	TRBD1	CASSGQGARNEQFF	TGTGCCAGCAGTGGACAGGGGGCGCGAAATGAGCAGTTCTTC
.	TRBJ2-3	TRBV9	TRBD2	CASSTGLVSADTQYF	TGTGCCAGCAGCACTGGACTAGTTTCCGCAGATACGCAGTATTTT
.	TRBJ1-2	TRBV29-1	.	CSVEDRRPYGYTF	TGCAGCGTTGAAGATCGGAGGCCGTATGGCTACACCTTC
few	TRBJ1-1	TRBV20-1	.	CSARGENAEAFF	TGCAGTGCTAGAGGAGAGAACGCTGAAGCTTTCTTT
.	TRBJ1-4	TRBV5-5	.	CASGREKLFF	TGTGCCAGCGGTCGGGAAAAACTGTTTTTT
many	TRBJ2-7	TRBV7-2	TRBD2	CASSLGAGAYEQYF	TGTGCCAGCAGCTTAGGAGCGGGGGCGTACGAGCAGTACTTC
many	TRBJ2-1	TRBV7-2	.	CASSLLSPYNEQFF	TGTGCCAGCAGCTTACTAAGTCCCTACAATGAGCAGTTCTTC
.	TRBJ2-7	TRBV5-1	.	CASSLAGRSSYEQYF	TGCGCCAGCAGCTTGGCTGGGCGTAGCTCCTACGAGCAGTACTTC